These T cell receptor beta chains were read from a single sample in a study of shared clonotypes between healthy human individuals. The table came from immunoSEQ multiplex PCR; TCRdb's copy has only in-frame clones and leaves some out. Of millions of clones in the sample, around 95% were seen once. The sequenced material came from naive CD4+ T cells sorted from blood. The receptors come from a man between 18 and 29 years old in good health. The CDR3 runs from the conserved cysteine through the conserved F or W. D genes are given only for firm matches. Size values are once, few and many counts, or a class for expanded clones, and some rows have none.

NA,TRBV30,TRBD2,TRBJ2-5,TGTGCCTGGAGATTAGCGGGCGTAAAATCACAAGAGACCCAGTACTTC,CAWRLAGVKSQETQYF
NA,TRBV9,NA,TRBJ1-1,TGTGCCAGCAGCGTAGGAGGGTTCGACACTGAAGCTTTCTTT,CASSVGGFDTEAFF
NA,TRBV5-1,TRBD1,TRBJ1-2,TGCGCCAGCAGCCTTAGTCCCGGGACAGGATATGGCTACACCTTC,CASSLSPGTGYGYTF
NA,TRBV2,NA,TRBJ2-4,TGTGCCAGCATCAGGGAAATAGCCAAAAACATTCAGTACTTC,CASIREIAKNIQYF
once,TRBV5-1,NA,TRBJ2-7,TGCGCCAGCAGCTTGGCCCCTAGTTCCTACGAGCAGTACTTC,CASSLAPSSYEQYF
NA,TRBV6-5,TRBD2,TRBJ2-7,TGTGCCAGCAGTACGACGCTAGCGGGGGAGCAGTACTTC,CASSTTLAGEQYF
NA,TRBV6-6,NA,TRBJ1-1,TGTGCCAGCAGGGATAGGACCGTGGCTGAAGCTTTCTTT,CASRDRTVAEAFF
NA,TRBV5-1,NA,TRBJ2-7,TGCGCCAGCAGCTTGGGGTCGAGCTCCTACGAGCAGTACTTC,CASSLGSSSYEQYF
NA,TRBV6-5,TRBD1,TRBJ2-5,TGTGCCAGCAGAAAGACAGGGAATCAAGAGACCCAGTACTTC,CASRKTGNQETQYF
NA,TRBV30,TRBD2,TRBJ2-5,TGTGCCTGGAGTGTAGGGGTGGGACGGGAGGTGGAGACCCAGTACTTC,CAWSVGVGREVETQYF
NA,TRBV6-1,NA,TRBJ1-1,TGTGCCGGCAGTTCCACTGAAGCTTTCTTT,CAGSSTEAFF
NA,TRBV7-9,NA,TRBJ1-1,TGTGCCAGCAGCTTAGCGACGGGGGGGAGAACTGAAGCTTTCTTT,CASSLATGGRTEAFF
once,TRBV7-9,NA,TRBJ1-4,TGTGCCAGCAGCTTTGTGGGGGATGGACGGACTAATGAAAAACTGTTTTTT,CASSFVGDGRTNEKLFF
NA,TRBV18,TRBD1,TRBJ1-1,TGTGCCAGCTCACTCGGACAGGGGATCACTGAAGCTTTCTTT,CASSLGQGITEAFF
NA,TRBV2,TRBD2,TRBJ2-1,TGTGCCAGCAGGCGGACTAGCGGGGGGGCCAACAATGAGCAGTTCTTC,CASRRTSGGANNEQFF
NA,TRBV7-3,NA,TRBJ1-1,TGTGCCAGCAGCCTTCAGGGTGGGACTGAAGCTTTCTTT,CASSLQGGTEAFF
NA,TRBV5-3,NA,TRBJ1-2,TGTGCCAGAAGCTTTTTCCATAATATTTTCAGAACTAACTATGGCTACACCTTC,CARSFFHNIFRTNYGYTF
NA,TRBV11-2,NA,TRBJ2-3,TGTGCCAGCAGCCGAGGACAGCCGGGCACAGATACGCAGTATTTT,CASSRGQPGTDTQYF
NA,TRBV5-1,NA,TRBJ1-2,TGCGCCAGCAGCTTGGAGGGGGCTAACTATGGCTACACCTTC,CASSLEGANYGYTF
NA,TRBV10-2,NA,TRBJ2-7,TGCGCCAGCAGTGAGTTCCTTAAGATCTACGAGCAGTACTTC,CASSEFLKIYEQYF
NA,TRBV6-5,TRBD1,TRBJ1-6,TGTGCCAGCAGTTACGGTGGGACAGATATTTCACCCCTCCACTTT,CASSYGGTDISPLHF
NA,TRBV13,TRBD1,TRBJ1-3,TGTGCCAGCAGCCTAATGACAGGGGAAGCTGGAAACACCATATATTTT,CASSLMTGEAGNTIYF
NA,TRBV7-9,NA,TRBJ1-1,TGTGCCAGCAGCCCCGGACAGTTAATACTTGAAGCTTTCTTT,CASSPGQLILEAFF